This T cell receptor (beta chain) was observed in a study of Ad26.COV2.S vaccination and SARS-CoV-2 variants. Study-level background: By the intramuscular route, Ad26.COV2.S was given once, or twice 56 days apart.

Trimming cost V 6 bases and J 4 bases; bases outside gene matches: 9. The germline V gene has CDR1 SGHKS and CDR2 YYEKEE (reference sequence). The CDR3 is made up of 15 amino acids. Sample treatment: about 20 received Ad26.COV2.S at low or high dose, single or two shots; about five received placebo; per-sample allocation not given. The study sampled participants on day 63 after the first vaccine or placebo injection. Some clones are missing from TCRdb's copy, which holds only in-frame ones; the method was immunoSEQ multiplex PCR. The sample has 440,000 or so clones; about 90% are singletons. The receptor was derived from a person aged 18-60 years who received the Ad26.COV2.S COVID-19 vaccine or a placebo. The sequences come from peripheral blood, collected in a trial of Ad26.COV2.S vaccine versus placebo. The chain links TRBV5-5 to TRBJ2-3; 9 nucleotides match TRBD2. This chain's CDR3 is CASNRGGGAADTQYF. Written as DNA, the CDR3 is TGTGCCAGCAACCGGGGCGGGGGGGCCGCAGATACGCAGTATTTT.